One and the same sample provided the 17 T cell receptor beta chains below, sequenced in a study of T-cell memory formation after mild COVID-19. In TCRdb, the 5' RACE reads were re-called with MiXCR into one record per CDR3 protein. The table has 270,000 or so distinct CDR3 sequences, over 15% seen once. Sequencing was done on a sample of PBMCs or a T cell subset sorted from them (not recorded which). Receptor source: a young man who had mild COVID-19 (a few samples of this study predate the infection). Cell type and time point are not known.

This clonotype was detected a few times. This sequence joins TRBV21-1 and TRBJ2-7. TRBV21-1 is described as a pseudogene. This CDR3 spans 14 amino acids. The CDR3 loop is CASSFGRLANEQYV. The CDR3 DNA follows: TGTGCCAGCAGCTTTGGAAGATTAGCAAACGAGCAGTACGTC.

The rearrangement uses TRBV27 and TRBJ1-1; D not resolved. The germline V and J ends were trimmed by 1 base and 2 bases, with 11 bases remaining between them. Germline-derived CDR1 and CDR2 are MNHEY and SMNVEV (reference sequence). The CDR3 consists of 15 residues. In nucleotides, the CDR3 is TGTGCCAGCAGTTTATGGCCCACAGCCAACACTGAAGCTTTCTTT. Translation: CASSLWPTANTEAFF.

This clonotype was recorded once. This chain connects TRBV9 to TRBJ2-1; 8 nucleotides agree with TRBD2. CDR1 SGDLS and CDR2 YYNGEE come from the germline V gene. Germline trimming cut 8 bases from V and 10 bases from J; bases unmatched to any gene: 17. The length of the CDR3 is 15 residues. The CDR3 sequence: CASAGLRGAPGEQFF. The CDR3 region has the DNA TGTGCCAGTGCCGGGTTGCGGGGGGCCCCGGGCGAGCAGTTCTTC.

The J gene is TRBJ2-5, the V gene TRBV30; D may be TRBD2 (5 bases). The CDR3 contains 13 residues. Looked up from germline, CDR1 is GTSNPN and CDR2 is SVGIG (reference sequence). The V gene lost 2 bases and the J gene lost 4 bases, with 11 bases spanning the gap. This chain's CDR3 is CAWSPGIAETQYF. In nucleotides, the CDR3 is TGTGCCTGGAGTCCCGGGATTGCAGAGACCCAGTACTTC.

This clonotype was picked up many times. The rearrangement uses TRBV5-1 and TRBJ1-2; D may be TRBD1 (6 bases). This CDR3 has 13 residues. The germline V gene encodes CDR1 SGHRS and CDR2 YFSETQ. V was clipped by 0 bases and J by 8 bases, with 11 bases between them. The CDR3 sequence is CASSLGRGGGYTF. The CDR3 coding sequence is TGCGCCAGCAGCTTGGGTCGAGGGGGAGGCTACACCTTC.

This clonotype was counted ten times or more. The chain carries TRBV11-2 and TRBJ1-6, with D hard to call. The CDR3 contains 16 residues. Germline-derived CDR1 and CDR2 are SGHAT and FQNNGV. Trimming pared 3 bases from V and 0 bases from J, leaving 9 bases between. CDR3 region: CASSFGPSSYNSPLHF. For the CDR3, the DNA is TGTGCCAGCAGCTTCGGGCCGAGCTCCTATAATTCACCCCTCCACTTT. The variable domain in full, with the rest retrieved from reference TRBV11-2 and TRBJ1-6, is EAGVAQSPRYKIIEKRQSVAFWCNPISGHATLYWYQQILGQGPKLLIQFQNNGVVDDSQLPKDRFSAERLKGVDSTLKIQPAKLEDSAVYLCASSFGPSSYNSPLHFGNGTRLTVT.

This clonotype was seen a handful of times. The chain joins TRBV20-1 to TRBJ2-2; 7 bases agree with TRBD1. V shed 0 bases, J shed 6 bases, and the junction held 7 bases outside the gene matches. Germline V gives CDR1 DFQATT, CDR2 SNEGSKA (reference sequence). The CDR3 loop spans 15 amino acids. The CDR3 loop reads CSARDTRQGAGELFF. The CDR3 DNA reads as TGCAGTGCTAGAGATACGAGACAGGGTGCCGGGGAGCTGTTTTTT.

This clonotype was picked up a small number of times. The V call is TRBV24-1, the J call TRBJ2-5; D is unclear. V was shortened by 3 bases and J by 4 bases, with 14 bases between the two germline ends. The CDR3 spans 15 residues. CDR1 KGHDR and CDR2 SFDVKD come from the germline V gene. For the CDR3, the DNA is TGTGCCACCAGTGATGCGACACCGGCAGTAGAGACCCAGTACTTC. Protein sequence: CATSDATPAVETQYF.

This clonotype has more than one count but fewer than ten. The chain uses TRBV23-1 and TRBJ2-7; maybe TRBD2 (6 bases). TRBV23-1 is identified as an open reading frame with a role that is uncertain. The V end lost 0 bases, the J end lost 5 bases, and 11 bases lay between the germline ends. The CDR3 is 14 residues long. CDR3 DNA sequence: TGCGCCAGCAGTCAATCGTGGATAGCGGACGAGCAGTACGTC. Translating it yields CASSQSWIADEQYV.

V is TRBV6-2 or TRBV6-3 and J is TRBJ2-3; D ambiguous. Looked up from germline, CDR1 is MNHEY and CDR2 is SVGEGT. Deletions cut 8 bases from V and 3 bases from J, with 15 bases between. The CDR3 runs 14 residues. The DNA for the CDR3 is TGTGCCAGCGTCTCACGGACGAGGACAGATACGCAGTATTTT. Protein product: CASVSRTRTDTQYF.

This clonotype has only a few counts. The rearrangement joins TRBV7-2 to TRBJ2-1; D may correspond to TRBD1 or TRBD2 (6 bases each). V shed 5 bases and J shed 15 bases, with 17 bases lying between them. The germline gives CDR1 SGHTA, CDR2 FQGNSA. The length of the CDR3 is 12 residues. The CDR3 coding sequence is TGTGCCAGCAGCCCTTCGGGGGCGAGGGGGTTCTTC. Encoded protein: CASSPSGARGFF.

This clonotype has at least ten counts. The V call is TRBV27, the J call TRBJ2-3; D call uncertain. From germline, CDR1 is MNHEY and CDR2 SMNVEV (reference sequence). Trimming cost V 11 bases and J 5 bases, with 17 bases left between them. The CDR3 has 13 amino acids. The CDR3 is CAPANPEEDTQYF. CDR3 DNA: TGTGCCCCCGCGAATCCCGAGGAAGATACGCAGTATTTT.

This clonotype was found a few times. V usage is TRBV10-3 and J usage is TRBJ2-1, with 7 bases lining up with TRBD2. The CDR3 is 15 amino acids. With V trimmed by 5 bases and J by 4 bases, 8 bases remained unmatched. In germline, CDR1 is ENHRY, CDR2 SYGVKD. The CDR3 DNA reads as TGTGCCATCAGTTCAACGGGGGGTCGGTACAATGAGCAGTTCTTC. Protein sequence: CAISSTGGRYNEQFF.

The chain recombines TRBV20-1 with TRBJ2-1; 8 bases are a match to TRBD2. V lost 8 bases and J lost 3; bases outside the gene matches: 6. This CDR3 contains 13 residues. CDR1 is DFQATT and CDR2 is SNEGSKA in the germline V gene (reference sequence). CDR3 sequence reads: CSSTGTSYNEQFF. DNA of the CDR3: TGCAGTTCTACAGGGACTAGCTACAATGAGCAGTTCTTC.

This clonotype was seen a handful of times. The chain uses TRBV5-1 and TRBJ2-1, with 10 bases identical to TRBD2. Germline trimming cut 8 bases from V and 1 base from J; bases unmatched to any gene: 6. Germline loops: CDR1 SGHRS, CDR2 YFSETQ. The length of the CDR3 is 15 residues. The CDR3 sequence: CASNLLAGSYNEQFF. The CDR3 DNA is TGCGCCAGTAACCTACTAGCGGGGTCCTACAATGAGCAGTTCTTC. Filled out from reference TRBV5-1 and TRBJ2-1, the complete variable domain reads KAGVTQTPRYLIKTRGQQVTLSCSPISGHRSVSWYQQTPGQGLQFLFEYFSETQRNKGNFPGRFSGRQFSNSRSEMNVSTLELGDSALYLCASNLLAGSYNEQFFGPGTRLTVL.

The chain uses TRBV24-1 and TRBJ2-7; the D gene could be TRBD1 or TRBD2 (5 bases each). CDR3 length: 17 residues. V was trimmed by 3 bases and J by 3 bases, leaving 20 bases between them. Germline CDR1 and CDR2: KGHDR and SFDVKD. The CDR3 is CATSDGPRGALYYEQYV. CDR3 in DNA: TGTGCCACCAGTGATGGCCCTCGAGGGGCCTTATACTACGAGCAGTACGTC.

This clonotype occurred a few times. The chain employs TRBV4-1 and TRBJ2-1, with TRBD2 identical over 10 bases. The CDR3 runs to 20 residues. With V trimmed by 3 bases and J by 5 bases, 19 bases remained unmatched. Germline CDR1 and CDR2: MGHRA and YSYEKL. DNA for the CDR3: TGCGCCAGCAGCCAGTTGGGACTAGCGATACAAAAAGAGACAAACAATGAGCAGTTCTTC. Translation: CASSQLGLAIQKETNNEQFF.